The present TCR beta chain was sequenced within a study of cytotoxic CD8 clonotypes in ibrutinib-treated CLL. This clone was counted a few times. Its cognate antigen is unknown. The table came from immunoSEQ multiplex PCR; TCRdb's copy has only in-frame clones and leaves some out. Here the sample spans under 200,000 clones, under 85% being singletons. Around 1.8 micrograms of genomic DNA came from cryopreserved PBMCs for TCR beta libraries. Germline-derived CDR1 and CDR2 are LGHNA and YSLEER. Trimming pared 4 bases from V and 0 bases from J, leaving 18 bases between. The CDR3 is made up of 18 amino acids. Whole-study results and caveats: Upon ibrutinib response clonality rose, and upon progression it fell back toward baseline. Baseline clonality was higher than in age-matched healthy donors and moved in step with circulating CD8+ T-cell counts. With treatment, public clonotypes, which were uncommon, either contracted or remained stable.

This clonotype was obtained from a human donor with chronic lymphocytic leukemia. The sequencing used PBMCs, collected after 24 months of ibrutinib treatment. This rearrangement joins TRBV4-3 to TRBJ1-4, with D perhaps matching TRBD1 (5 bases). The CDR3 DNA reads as TGCGCCAGCAGCCGAACGGCGACAGCAGTTGCAACTAATGAAAAACTGTTTTTT. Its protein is CASSRTATAVATNEKLFF.